The clone carrying this T cell receptor (beta chain) came up a few times. This sample was taken from a study of early T cells in non-severe SARS-CoV-2 infection. TCRdb analysed the 5' RACE reads with MiXCR anew, one entry per CDR3 protein. Among about 70,000 distinct CDR3 sequences listed, over 3.5% were seen once. The sequences come from whole blood, collected at baseline. The TCR comes from an adult who was a healthcare worker with PCR-confirmed SARS-CoV-2 infection or an uninfected control (not recorded which). The donor label of this sample is uncertain.

Written as DNA, the CDR3 is TGTGCCAGCAGACCCGGGACAGATCGCTATAATTCACCCCTCCACTTT. This codes for CASRPGTDRYNSPLHF. This chain uses TRBV2 with TRBJ1-6; 7 positions agree with TRBD1. The CDR3 covers 16 residues. With V trimmed by 6 bases and J by 3 bases, 8 bases remained unmatched. Germline values: CDR1 SNHLY, CDR2 FYNNEI.